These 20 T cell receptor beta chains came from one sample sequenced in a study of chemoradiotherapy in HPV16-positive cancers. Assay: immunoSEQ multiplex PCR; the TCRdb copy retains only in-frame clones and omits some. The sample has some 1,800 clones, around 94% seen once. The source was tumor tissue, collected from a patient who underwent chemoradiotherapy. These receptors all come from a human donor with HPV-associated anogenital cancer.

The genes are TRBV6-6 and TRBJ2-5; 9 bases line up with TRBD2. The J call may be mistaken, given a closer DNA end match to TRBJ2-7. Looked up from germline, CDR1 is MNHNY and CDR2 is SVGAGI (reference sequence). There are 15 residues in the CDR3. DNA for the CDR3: TGTGCCAGCAGTTACTCGGGACTAGCTCTCGCCGAGCAGTACTTC. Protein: CASSYSGLALAEQYF.

This CDR3 is CASREGNYGYTF. DNA of the CDR3: TGTGCCAGCAGGGAGGGGAACTATGGCTACACCTTC. The V call is TRBV2, the J call TRBJ1-2; D is possibly TRBD1 (5 bases). Germline lookup yields CDR1 SNHLY and CDR2 FYNNEI. The CDR3 sequence is 12 residues long. V was trimmed by 6 bases and J by 2 bases, leaving 7 bases between them.

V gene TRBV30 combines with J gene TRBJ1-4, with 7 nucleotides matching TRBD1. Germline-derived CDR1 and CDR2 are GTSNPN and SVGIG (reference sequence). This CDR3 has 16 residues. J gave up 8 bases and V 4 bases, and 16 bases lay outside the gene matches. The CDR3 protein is CAWTPAGGSRIEKLFF. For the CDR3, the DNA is TGTGCCTGGACCCCCGCAGGGGGGTCTCGCATAGAAAAACTGTTTTTT.

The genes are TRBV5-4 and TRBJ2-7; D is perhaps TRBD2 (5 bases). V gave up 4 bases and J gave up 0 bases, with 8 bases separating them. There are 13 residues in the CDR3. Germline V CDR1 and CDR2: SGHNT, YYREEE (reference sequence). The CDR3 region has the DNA TGTGCCAGCAGCCGGGGTGGCTCCTACGAGCAGTACTTC. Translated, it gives CASSRGGSYEQYF.

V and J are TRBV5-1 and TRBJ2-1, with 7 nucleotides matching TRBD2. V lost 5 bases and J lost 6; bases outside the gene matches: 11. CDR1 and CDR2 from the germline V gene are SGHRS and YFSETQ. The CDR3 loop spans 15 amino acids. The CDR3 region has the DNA TGCGCCAGCAGTGTAGCGGGCACAAGTTCCAATGAGCAGTTCTTC. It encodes CASSVAGTSSNEQFF.

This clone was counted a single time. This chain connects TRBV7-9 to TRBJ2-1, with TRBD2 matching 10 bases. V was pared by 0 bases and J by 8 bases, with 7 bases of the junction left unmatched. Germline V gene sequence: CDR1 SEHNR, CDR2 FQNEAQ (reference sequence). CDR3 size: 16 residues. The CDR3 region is CASSLALAGEGDEQFF. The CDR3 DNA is TGTGCCAGCAGCTTAGCGCTAGCGGGAGAGGGGGATGAGCAGTTCTTC.

The CDR3 sequence: CASSLEHRGSSGNTIYF. The CDR3 bases are TGTGCCAGCAGCTTAGAACACAGGGGGAGCTCTGGAAACACCATATATTTT. The chain links TRBV7-6 to TRBJ1-3; TRBD1 aligns across 8 bases. The trim removed 1 base at V and 0 bases at J, leaving 5 bases unmatched. CDR3 length: 17 amino acids. Germline V CDR1 and CDR2: SGHVS, FNYEAQ.

Here the CDR3 reads CASSPGQGHNSPLHF. CDR3 nucleotide sequence: TGTGCCAGCTCACCGGGACAGGGGCATAATTCACCCCTCCACTTT. This chain joins TRBV18 and TRBJ1-6; 10 positions agree with TRBD1. This CDR3 contains 15 residues. V was clipped by 3 bases and J by 5 bases; unmatched bases: 1. Germline CDR1 KGHSH, CDR2 LQKENI.

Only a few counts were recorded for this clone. The CDR3 loop reads CASSRYEQYF. DNA of the CDR3: TGTGCCAGCAGCCGTTACGAGCAGTACTTC. The chain combines TRBV7-3 with TRBJ2-7; D gene uncertain. CDR1 is SGHTA, CDR2 FQGTGA, per germline. This CDR3 spans 10 amino acids. V dropped 5 bases and J dropped 4 bases, with 3 bases sitting between them.

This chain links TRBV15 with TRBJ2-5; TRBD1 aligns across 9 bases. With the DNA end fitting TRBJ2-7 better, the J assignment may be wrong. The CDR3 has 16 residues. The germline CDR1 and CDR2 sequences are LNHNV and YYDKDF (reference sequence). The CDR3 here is CATSRDLGQGSREQYF. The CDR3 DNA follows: TGTGCCACCAGCAGAGATCTGGGACAGGGTTCGCGCGAGCAGTACTTC.

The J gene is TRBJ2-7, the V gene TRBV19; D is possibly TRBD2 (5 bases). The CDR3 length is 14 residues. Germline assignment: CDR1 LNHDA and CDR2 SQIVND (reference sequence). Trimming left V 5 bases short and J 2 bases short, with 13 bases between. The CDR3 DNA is TGTGCCAGTAGTTCCACCGGGGTCACCTACGAGCAGTACTTC. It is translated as CASSSTGVTYEQYF.

The CDR3, as DNA: TGTGCCATCAGTAGACAGGGGGGCGCCGGGGAGCTGTTTTTT. Translation: CAISRQGGAGELFF. The chain uses TRBV10-3 and TRBJ2-2; TRBD1 aligns across 9 bases. V lost 5 bases and J lost 6; bases outside the gene matches: 4. Germline V CDR1 and CDR2: ENHRY, SYGVKD. This CDR3 spans 14 amino acids.

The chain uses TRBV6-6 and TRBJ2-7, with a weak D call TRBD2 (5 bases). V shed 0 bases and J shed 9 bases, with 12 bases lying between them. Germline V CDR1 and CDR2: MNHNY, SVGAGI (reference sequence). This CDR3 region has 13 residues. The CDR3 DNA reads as TGTGCCAGCAGTTACTCGCGACAAAGCGGGCAGTACTTC. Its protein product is CASSYSRQSGQYF.

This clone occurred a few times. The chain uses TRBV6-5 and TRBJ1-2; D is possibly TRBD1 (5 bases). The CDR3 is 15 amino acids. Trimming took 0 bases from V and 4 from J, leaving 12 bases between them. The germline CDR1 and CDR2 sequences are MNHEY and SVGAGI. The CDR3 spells CASSYSTTAFYGYTF. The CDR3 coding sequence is TGTGCCAGCAGTTACTCGACGACAGCCTTCTATGGCTACACCTTC.

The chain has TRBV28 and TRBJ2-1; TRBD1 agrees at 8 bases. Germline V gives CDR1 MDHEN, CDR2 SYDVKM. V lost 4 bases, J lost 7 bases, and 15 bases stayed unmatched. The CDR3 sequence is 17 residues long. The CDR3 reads CASSSQGARTGKNEQFF. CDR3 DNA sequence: TGTGCCAGCAGTTCTCAGGGGGCCCGGACTGGAAAGAATGAGCAGTTCTTC. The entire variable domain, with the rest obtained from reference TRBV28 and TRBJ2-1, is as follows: DVKVTQSSRYLVKRTGEKVFLECVQDMDHENMFWYRQDPGLGLRLIYFSYDVKMKEKGDIPEGYSVSREKKERFSLILESASTNQTSMYLCASSSQGARTGKNEQFFGPGTRLTVL.

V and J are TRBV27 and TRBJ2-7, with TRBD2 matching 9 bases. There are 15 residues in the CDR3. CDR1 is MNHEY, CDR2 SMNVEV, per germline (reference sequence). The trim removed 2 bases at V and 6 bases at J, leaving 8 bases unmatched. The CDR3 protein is CASSLAGGRYGEQYF. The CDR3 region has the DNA TGTGCCAGCAGTTTAGCGGGAGGGCGCTATGGCGAGCAGTACTTC.

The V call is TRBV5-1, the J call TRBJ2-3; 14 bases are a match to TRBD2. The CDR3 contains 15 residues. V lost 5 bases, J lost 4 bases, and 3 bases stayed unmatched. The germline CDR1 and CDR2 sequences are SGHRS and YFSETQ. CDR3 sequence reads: CASRTGLAGADTQYF. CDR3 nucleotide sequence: TGCGCCAGCAGAACGGGACTAGCGGGAGCAGATACGCAGTATTTT.

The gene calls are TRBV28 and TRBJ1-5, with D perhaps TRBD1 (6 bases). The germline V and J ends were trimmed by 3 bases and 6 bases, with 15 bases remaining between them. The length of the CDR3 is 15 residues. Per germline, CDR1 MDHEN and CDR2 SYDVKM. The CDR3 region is CASSFEGVGFQPQHF. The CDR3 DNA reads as TGTGCCAGCAGTTTCGAGGGGGTAGGATTTCAGCCCCAGCATTTT.

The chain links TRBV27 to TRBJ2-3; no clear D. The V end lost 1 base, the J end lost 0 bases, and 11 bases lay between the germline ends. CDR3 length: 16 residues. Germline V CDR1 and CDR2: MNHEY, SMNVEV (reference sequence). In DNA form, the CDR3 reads TGTGCCAGCAGTTTATACAGCACATCTAGCACAGATACGCAGTATTTT. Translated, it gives CASSLYSTSSTDTQYF.

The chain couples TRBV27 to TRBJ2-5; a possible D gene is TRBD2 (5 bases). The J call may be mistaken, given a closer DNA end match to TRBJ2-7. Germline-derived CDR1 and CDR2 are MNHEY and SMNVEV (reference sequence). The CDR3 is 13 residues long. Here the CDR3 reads CASSPTGLYEQYF. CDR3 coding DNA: TGTGCCAGCAGTCCAACGGGATTGTACGAGCAGTACTTC.